A selection of T cell receptor beta chains follows, all from one sample in a study of T cell responses to AZD1222 COVID-19 vaccine. Repertoires were generated with immunoSEQ multiplex PCR, while TCRdb's copy carries only in-frame clones and drops some. The sample lists over 110,000 clones; about 92% were seen once. The sequenced sample was peripheral blood, obtained after recovery from COVID-19. Source of these receptors: an adult who had recovered from COVID-19. Each CDR3 is given with its conserved first and last residue. D genes are given only for firm matches. Clone size, where shown, is once, few, many, or a class for clones that have expanded.

CDR3nt	CDR3aa	d_gene	j_gene	abundance	len	v_gene
TGCGCCAGCAGCTTGGCAGGGGACCTCGGAAACACCATATATTTT	CASSLAGDLGNTIYF	.	TRBJ1-3	once	15	TRBV5-1
TGCGCCAGCAGCCAAGGGGGAAGGGGGCCAAGCAATCAGCCCCAGCATTTT	CASSQGGRGPSNQPQHF	TRBD1	TRBJ1-5	.	17	TRBV4-1
TGTGCCAGCAGGGACGGGCTAGTCGGGGAGCTGTTTTTT	CASRDGLVGELFF	.	TRBJ2-2	once	13	TRBV27
TGTGCCAGTAGTATCGGTGGGTCCCGCACAGATACGCAGTATTTT	CASSIGGSRTDTQYF	.	TRBJ2-3	once	15	TRBV19
TGTGCCAGCAGTGAAAGGGAGACCCAGTACTTC	CASSERETQYF	.	TRBJ2-5	.	11	TRBV2
TGTGCCACCAGCACTTTCCGGGACAGGGGTTCACCCCTCCACTTT	CATSTFRDRGSPLHF	TRBD1	TRBJ1-6	.	15	TRBV15
TGTGCCAGCACCATGGGGGGCGGACTAGTGGAGACCCAGTACTTC	CASTMGGGLVETQYF	.	TRBJ2-5	.	15	TRBV11-2
TGTGCCAGCAGCTTCACAGGGGGCGGAGGGTTTGTTCAGCCCCAGCATTTT	CASSFTGGGGFVQPQHF	TRBD1	TRBJ1-5	.	17	TRBV5-4
TGTGCCAGCAGCTTAACAGGCAGGGGACACCTCCAAGAGACCCAGTACTTC	CASSLTGRGHLQETQYF	.	TRBJ2-5	.	17	TRBV7-3
TGTGCCAGCAGTGGGGGTACAGGGCTGCTTGGGACTAATGAAAAACTGTTTTTT	CASSGGTGLLGTNEKLFF	.	TRBJ1-4	.	18	TRBV28
TGTGCCAGCCCTAGGGCGTACAGGGGAGTCCCTCAGCCCCAGCATTTT	CASPRAYRGVPQPQHF	TRBD1	TRBJ1-5	.	16	TRBV28
TGTGCCACTGACAGGGCTACGCCAAGGGAGACCCAGTACTTC	CATDRATPRETQYF	TRBD1	TRBJ2-5	.	14	TRBV24-1
TGTGCCAGCAGGGGACTCGGGGAGCTGTTTTTT	CASRGLGELFF	.	TRBJ2-2	.	11	TRBV12-3/TRBV12-4
TGTGCCAGCAGCTTACGTGGGAGAGGTCAAGAGACCCAGTACTTC	CASSLRGRGQETQYF	.	TRBJ2-5	.	15	TRBV7-2
TGTGCCAGCAGTGACGATTGTTCGGAGGGCCCCTACAATGAGCAGTTCTTC	CASSDDCSEGPYNEQFF	.	TRBJ2-1	.	17	TRBV6-4
TGCGCCAGCAGCGTGAAAAGGACAGGGGTCAACAATGAGCAGTTCTTC	CASSVKRTGVNNEQFF	TRBD1	TRBJ2-1	.	16	TRBV5-1
TGTGCCAGCAGCGATGCTAGCGGGAGAGGGGAGACCCAGTACTTC	CASSDASGRGETQYF	.	TRBJ2-5	once	15	TRBV21-1
TGTGCCAGTAGTGCATCCGGGACAGGGAGTCGTCAGCCCCAGCATTTT	CASSASGTGSRQPQHF	TRBD1	TRBJ1-5	.	16	TRBV19
TGTGCCAGCAGTTTATACCTAGCGGGACTCCGTTCCTACGAGCAGTACTTC	CASSLYLAGLRSYEQYF	TRBD2	TRBJ2-7	few	17	TRBV28
TGTGCCAGCATTCGGGACTATCCACAAGAGACCCAGTACTTC	CASIRDYPQETQYF	TRBD2	TRBJ2-5	.	14	TRBV6-5
TGTGCCAGCAGCCAAGATAGAGTACATGGCTACACCTTC	CASSQDRVHGYTF	.	TRBJ1-2	.	13	TRBV11-2
TGTGCCAGCAGCTTATTAGGATCTGGAAACACCATATATTTT	CASSLLGSGNTIYF	.	TRBJ1-3	.	14	TRBV7-9
TGCGCCAGCAGTGAGTCCAGTCGGCCGAAAAACATTCAGTACTTC	CASSESSRPKNIQYF	.	TRBJ2-4	.	15	TRBV10-1
TGTGCCAGCAGCTTGCCTCCCCCGGGTACGCAGTATTTT	CASSLPPPGTQYF	.	TRBJ2-3	once	13	TRBV5-6
TGTGCCAGCAGCTTGGCAGGGGTGGTCTTC	CASSLAGVVF	.	TRBJ2-1	.	10	TRBV7-9
TGTGCCAGCAGCTTAGTTCTGGGACAGGGGGCCTCACCCCTCCACTTT	CASSLVLGQGASPLHF	TRBD1	TRBJ1-6	.	16	TRBV7-8
TGTGCCAGTAGTATTTCGGCTTCTTATAGCAATCAGCCCCAGCATTTT	CASSISASYSNQPQHF	.	TRBJ1-5	.	16	TRBV19
TGTGCCAGCAGGGACCAAAGGGCCCATCAGCCCCAGCATTTT	CASRDQRAHQPQHF	.	TRBJ1-5	.	14	TRBV6-5
TGCGCCAGCAGCTCGGGGGTTTCCTTGGAGGGCTACACCTTC	CASSSGVSLEGYTF	.	TRBJ1-2	.	14	TRBV5-1
TGTGCCAGCTCACCAACCTACAATGAGCAGTTCTTC	CASSPTYNEQFF	.	TRBJ2-1	.	12	TRBV18
TGTGCCAGTAGTATAGGCGGGAGGCGCACAGATACGCAGTATTTT	CASSIGGRRTDTQYF	TRBD2	TRBJ2-3	.	15	TRBV19
TGTGCCAGCAGTTACAGGGGCCCCTACGAGCAGTACTTC	CASSYRGPYEQYF	.	TRBJ2-7	.	13	TRBV6-2/TRBV6-3
TGTGCCAGCAGCTTAGAGGGAGGACAAAAGGGAAACTACGAGCAGTACTTC	CASSLEGGQKGNYEQYF	.	TRBJ2-7	once	17	TRBV13
TGCGCCAGCAGCCCTTTACAGGGCCCCGAGCAGTACTTC	CASSPLQGPEQYF	.	TRBJ2-7	.	13	TRBV5-1
TGTGCCAGCAGTACCCGGACAGGGCATAATTCACCCCTCCACTTT	CASSTRTGHNSPLHF	TRBD1	TRBJ1-6	.	15	TRBV28
TGTGCCAGCAGCTTTATGCCCACCGGGACAGGGTACCAGCCCCAGCATTTT	CASSFMPTGTGYQPQHF	TRBD1	TRBJ1-5	.	17	TRBV7-2
TGTGCCACCAGCAGGAAACAACAGGAGCCGGATCAGCCCCAGCATTTT	CATSRKQQEPDQPQHF	.	TRBJ1-5	.	16	TRBV15
TGCGCCAGCAGCTTGGACCTCAGGGGCGGGACCCAGTACTTC	CASSLDLRGGTQYF	.	TRBJ2-5	once	14	TRBV5-1
TGTGCCAGCAGCTGGGACTCTTCCTACGAGCAGTACTTC	CASSWDSSYEQYF	.	TRBJ2-7	.	13	TRBV7-9
TGTGCCAGCAGCTTGGGAGCTCAGGCGGAAAAACTGTTTTTT	CASSLGAQAEKLFF	.	TRBJ1-4	.	14	TRBV5-4
TGTGCCAGCAGTGAATGGGAGGACCCCTATGGCTACACCTTC	CASSEWEDPYGYTF	.	TRBJ1-2	.	14	TRBV25-1
TGTGCCAGCAGTTTATTGGGGACAGGGGTTTACAATGAGCAGTTCTTC	CASSLLGTGVYNEQFF	TRBD1	TRBJ2-1	once	16	TRBV27
TGCAGCGTTGGGGGCCAGCGACCCGGGGACACCGGGGAGCTGTTTTTT	CSVGGQRPGDTGELFF	.	TRBJ2-2	few	16	TRBV29-1
TGTGCCAGCTCACCTACACTAGCGGGGCTCTACGAGCAGTACTTC	CASSPTLAGLYEQYF	TRBD2	TRBJ2-7	.	15	TRBV18